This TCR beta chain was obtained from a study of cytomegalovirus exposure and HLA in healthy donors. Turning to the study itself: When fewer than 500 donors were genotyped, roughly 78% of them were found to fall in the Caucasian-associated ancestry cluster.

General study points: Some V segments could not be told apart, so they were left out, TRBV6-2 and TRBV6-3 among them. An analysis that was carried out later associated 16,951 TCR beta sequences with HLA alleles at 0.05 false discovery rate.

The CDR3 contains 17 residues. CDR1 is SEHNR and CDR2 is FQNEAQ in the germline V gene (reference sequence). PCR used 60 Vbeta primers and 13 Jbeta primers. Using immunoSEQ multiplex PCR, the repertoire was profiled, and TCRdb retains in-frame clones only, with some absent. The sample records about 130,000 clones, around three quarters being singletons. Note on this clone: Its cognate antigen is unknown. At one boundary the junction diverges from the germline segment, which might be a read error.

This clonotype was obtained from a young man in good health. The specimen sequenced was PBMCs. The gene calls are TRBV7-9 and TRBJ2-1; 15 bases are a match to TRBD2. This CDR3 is CSSSLPAGLAGGHEQFF. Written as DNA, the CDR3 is TGTTCCAGCAGCTTACCCGCGGGACTAGCGGGAGGCCATGAGCAGTTCTTC.